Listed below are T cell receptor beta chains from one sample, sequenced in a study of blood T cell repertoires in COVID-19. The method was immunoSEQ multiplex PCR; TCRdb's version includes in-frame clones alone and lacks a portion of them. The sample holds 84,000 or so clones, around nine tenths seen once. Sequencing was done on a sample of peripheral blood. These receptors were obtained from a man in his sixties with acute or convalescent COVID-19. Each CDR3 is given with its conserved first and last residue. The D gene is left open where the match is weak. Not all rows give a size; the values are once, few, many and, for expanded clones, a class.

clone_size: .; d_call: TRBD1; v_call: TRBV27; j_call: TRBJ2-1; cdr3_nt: TGTGCCAGCAGTTCGGACAGGGACTCCTACAATGAGCAGTTCTTC; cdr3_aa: CASSSDRDSYNEQFF
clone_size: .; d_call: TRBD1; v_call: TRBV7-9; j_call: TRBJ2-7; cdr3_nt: TGTGCCAGCAGCCCTGGGCAGGGGGCTGGCGAGCAGTACTTC; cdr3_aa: CASSPGQGAGEQYF
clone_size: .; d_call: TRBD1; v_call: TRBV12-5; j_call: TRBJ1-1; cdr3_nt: TGTGCTAGTGGTTCCCAGGGGGCGACTGAAGCTTTCTTT; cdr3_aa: CASGSQGATEAFF
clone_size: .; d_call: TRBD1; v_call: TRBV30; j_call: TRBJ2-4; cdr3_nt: TGTGCCTGGAGTGCATACCGGGACAGGGGATCACTAGCCAAAAACATTCAGTACTTC; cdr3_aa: CAWSAYRDRGSLAKNIQYF
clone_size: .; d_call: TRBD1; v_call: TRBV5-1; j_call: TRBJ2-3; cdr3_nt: TGCGCCAGCAGCATAGGGACAGGGAAAGATACGCAGTATTTT; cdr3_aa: CASSIGTGKDTQYF
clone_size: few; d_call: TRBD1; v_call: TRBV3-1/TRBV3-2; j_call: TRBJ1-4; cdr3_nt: TGTGCCAGCGGGAACAGGGGGAGGAATGAAAAACTGTTTTTT; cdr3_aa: CASGNRGRNEKLFF
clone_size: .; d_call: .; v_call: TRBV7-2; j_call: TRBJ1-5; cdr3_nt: TGTGCCAGCAGCTTTTATGGCAGCAATCAGCCCCAGCATTTT; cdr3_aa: CASSFYGSNQPQHF
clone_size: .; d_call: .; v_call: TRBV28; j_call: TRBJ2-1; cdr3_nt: TGTGCCAGCAGTTTCGCGGGGGCATCTTACAATGAGCAGTTCTTC; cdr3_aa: CASSFAGASYNEQFF
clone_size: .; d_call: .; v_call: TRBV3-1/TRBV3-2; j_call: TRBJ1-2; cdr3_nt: TGTGCCAGCAGCCATGCGGAGGGCTACACCTTC; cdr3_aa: CASSHAEGYTF
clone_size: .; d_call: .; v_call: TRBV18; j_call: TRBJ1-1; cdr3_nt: TGTGCCAGCTCACCAGGACAGTTGAACACTGAAGCTTTCTTT; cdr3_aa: CASSPGQLNTEAFF
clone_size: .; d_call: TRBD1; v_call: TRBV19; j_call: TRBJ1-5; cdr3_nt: TGTGCCAGTACCCAGAGGGGGCACTATAGCAATCAGCCCCAGCATTTT; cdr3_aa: CASTQRGHYSNQPQHF
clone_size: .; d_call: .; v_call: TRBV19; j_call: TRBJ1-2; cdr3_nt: TGTGCCAGTAACCTAGGGGGAGCTCACTACACCTTC; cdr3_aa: CASNLGGAHYTF
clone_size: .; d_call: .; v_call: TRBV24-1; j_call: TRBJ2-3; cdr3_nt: TGTGCCACCAGTGACCCAGACACAGATACGCAGTATTTT; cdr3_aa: CATSDPDTDTQYF
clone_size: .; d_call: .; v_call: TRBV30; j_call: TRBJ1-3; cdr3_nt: TGTGCCTGGAGTACAAAAGGAAACACCATATATTTT; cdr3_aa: CAWSTKGNTIYF
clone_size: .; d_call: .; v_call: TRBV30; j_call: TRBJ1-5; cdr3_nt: TGTGCCTTCGCTAGGGGGTTTCAGCCCCAGCATTTT; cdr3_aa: CAFARGFQPQHF
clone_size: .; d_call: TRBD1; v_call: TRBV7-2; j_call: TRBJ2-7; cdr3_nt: TGTGCCAGCAGCTCCGGGACAGTTCCCTACGAGCAGTACTTC; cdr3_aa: CASSSGTVPYEQYF
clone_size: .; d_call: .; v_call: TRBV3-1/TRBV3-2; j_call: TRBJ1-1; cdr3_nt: TGTGCCAGCAGCCCCCGGCGGGGCATCGCCACTGAAGCTTTCTTT; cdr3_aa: CASSPRRGIATEAFF
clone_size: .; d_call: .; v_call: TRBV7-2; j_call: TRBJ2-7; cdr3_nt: TGTGCCAGCAGCTTAGTTGAGTACGAGCAGTACTTC; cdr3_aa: CASSLVEYEQYF
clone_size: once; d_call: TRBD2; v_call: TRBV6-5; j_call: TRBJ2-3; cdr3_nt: TGTGCCAGCAGTTACTCTAGCGGGGCGGATACGCAGTATTTT; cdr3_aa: CASSYSSGADTQYF
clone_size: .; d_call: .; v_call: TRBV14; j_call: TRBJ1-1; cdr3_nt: TGTGCCAGCAGCCAAGATAGCTGGAACACTGAAGCTTTCTTT; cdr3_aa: CASSQDSWNTEAFF
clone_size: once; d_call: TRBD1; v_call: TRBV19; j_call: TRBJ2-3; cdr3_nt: TGTGCCAGTAGTGCCAGTACAGGGGTGAGCACAGATACGCAGTATTTT; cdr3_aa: CASSASTGVSTDTQYF
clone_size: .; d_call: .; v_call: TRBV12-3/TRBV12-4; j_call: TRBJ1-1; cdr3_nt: TGTGCCAGCAGACCCAGACAGACTGAAGCTTTCTTT; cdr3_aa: CASRPRQTEAFF
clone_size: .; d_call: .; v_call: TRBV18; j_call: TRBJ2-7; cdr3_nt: TGTGCCAGCTCACCAGGGGACAACCGACTCTACGAGCAGTACTTC; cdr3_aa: CASSPGDNRLYEQYF
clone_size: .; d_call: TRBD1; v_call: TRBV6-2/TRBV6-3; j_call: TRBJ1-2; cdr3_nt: TGTGCCAGCAGTTACTCCATCGGGACAGGAAGCTATGGCTACACCTTC; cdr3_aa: CASSYSIGTGSYGYTF
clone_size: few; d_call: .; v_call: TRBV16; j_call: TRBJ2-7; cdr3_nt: TGTGCCAGCAGCCTTGGGGCTGGGTACGAGCAGTACTTC; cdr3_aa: CASSLGAGYEQYF
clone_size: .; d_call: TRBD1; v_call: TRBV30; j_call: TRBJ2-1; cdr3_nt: TGTGCCTGGAGTGGGGGGACCATCGGGACAGGTTACAATGAGCAGTTCTTC; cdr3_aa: CAWSGGTIGTGYNEQFF
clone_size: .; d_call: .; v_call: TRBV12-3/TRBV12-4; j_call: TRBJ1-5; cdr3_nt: TGTGCCAGCAGCCCGTCGGGAGATCAGCCCCAGCATTTT; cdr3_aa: CASSPSGDQPQHF
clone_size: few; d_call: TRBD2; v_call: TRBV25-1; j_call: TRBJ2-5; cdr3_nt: TGTGCCAGCACCCGGGGCGGGGGGCAAGAGACCCAGTACTTC; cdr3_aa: CASTRGGGQETQYF
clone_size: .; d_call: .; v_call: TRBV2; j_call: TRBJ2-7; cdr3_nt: TGTGCCAGCAGTGAAGTGGGCAGGGTCCATCACGAGCAGTACTTC; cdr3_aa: CASSEVGRVHHEQYF
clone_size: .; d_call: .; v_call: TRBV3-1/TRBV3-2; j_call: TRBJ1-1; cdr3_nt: TGTGCCAGCCTCGATAGAGTTGGCACTGAAGCTTTCTTT; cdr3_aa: CASLDRVGTEAFF
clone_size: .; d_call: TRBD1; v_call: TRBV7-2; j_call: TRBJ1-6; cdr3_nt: TGTGCCAGCAGCTTGGACAGGGTTAATTCACCCCTCCACTTT; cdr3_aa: CASSLDRVNSPLHF
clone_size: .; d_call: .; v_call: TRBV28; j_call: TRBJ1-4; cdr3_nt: TGTGCCAGCCGAGGGCTCGAAAAACTGTTTTTT; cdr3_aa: CASRGLEKLFF
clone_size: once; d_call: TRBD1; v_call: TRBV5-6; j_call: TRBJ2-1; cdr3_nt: TGTGCCAGCAGCTCCGGGACAGGGGACAATGAGCAGTTCTTC; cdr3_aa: CASSSGTGDNEQFF
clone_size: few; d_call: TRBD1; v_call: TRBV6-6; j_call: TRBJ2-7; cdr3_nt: TGTGCCAGCAGTTACTCGAAGGGACAGGGGACGGACGAGCAGTACTTC; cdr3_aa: CASSYSKGQGTDEQYF
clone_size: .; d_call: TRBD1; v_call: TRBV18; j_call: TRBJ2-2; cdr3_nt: TGTGCCAGCTCACCACCAGACAGGGGGCAAACCGGGGAGCTGTTTTTT; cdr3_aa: CASSPPDRGQTGELFF
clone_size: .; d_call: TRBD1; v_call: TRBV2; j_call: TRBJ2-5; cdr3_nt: TGTGCCAGTAAGCCGGACAGGGGGCGCGGGGAGACCCAGTACTTC; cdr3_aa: CASKPDRGRGETQYF
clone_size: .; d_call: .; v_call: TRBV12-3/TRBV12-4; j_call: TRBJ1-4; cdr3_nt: TGTGCCAGCAGTTTAGACTATGAAAAACTGTTTTTT; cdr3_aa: CASSLDYEKLFF
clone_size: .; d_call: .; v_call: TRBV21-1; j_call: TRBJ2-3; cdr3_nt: TGTGCCAGCGTGCCCGGGACACCCTGCACAGATACGCAGTATTTT; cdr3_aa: CASVPGTPCTDTQYF
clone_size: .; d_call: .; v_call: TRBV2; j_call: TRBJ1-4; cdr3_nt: TGTGCCAGCAGCCATCAGGGTGAAAGAGAAAAACTGTTTTTT; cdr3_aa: CASSHQGEREKLFF